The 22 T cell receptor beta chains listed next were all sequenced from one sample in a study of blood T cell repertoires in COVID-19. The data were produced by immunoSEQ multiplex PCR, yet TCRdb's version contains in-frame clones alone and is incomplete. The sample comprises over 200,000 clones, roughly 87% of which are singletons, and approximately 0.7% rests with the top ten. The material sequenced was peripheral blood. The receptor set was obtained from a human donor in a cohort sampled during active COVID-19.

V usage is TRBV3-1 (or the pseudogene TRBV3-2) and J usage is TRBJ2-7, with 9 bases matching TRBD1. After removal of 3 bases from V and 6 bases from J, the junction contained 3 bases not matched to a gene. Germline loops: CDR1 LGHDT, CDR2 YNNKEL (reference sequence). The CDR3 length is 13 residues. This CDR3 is CASSQGQGREQYF. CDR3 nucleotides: TGTGCCAGCAGCCAGGGACAGGGTCGCGAGCAGTACTTC.

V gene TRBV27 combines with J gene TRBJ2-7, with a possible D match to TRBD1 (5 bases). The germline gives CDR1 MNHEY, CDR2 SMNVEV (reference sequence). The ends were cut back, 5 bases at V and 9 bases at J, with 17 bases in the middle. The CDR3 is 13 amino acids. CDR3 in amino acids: CASSATHTGGQYF. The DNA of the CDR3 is TGTGCCAGCAGTGCCACACACACAGGCGGGCAGTACTTC.

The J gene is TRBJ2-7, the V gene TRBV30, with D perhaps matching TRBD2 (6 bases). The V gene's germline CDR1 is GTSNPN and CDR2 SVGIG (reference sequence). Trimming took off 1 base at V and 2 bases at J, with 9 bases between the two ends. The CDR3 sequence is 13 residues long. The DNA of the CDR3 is TGTGCCTGGAGTGCCGGAGGGCCCTACGAGCAGTACTTC. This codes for CAWSAGGPYEQYF.

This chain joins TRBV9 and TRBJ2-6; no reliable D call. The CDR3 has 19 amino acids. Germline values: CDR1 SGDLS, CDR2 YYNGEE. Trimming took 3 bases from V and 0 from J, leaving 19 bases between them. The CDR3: CASSGGKIQPYSGANVLTF. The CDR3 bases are TGTGCCAGCAGCGGAGGTAAAATCCAACCCTACTCTGGGGCCAACGTCCTGACTTTC. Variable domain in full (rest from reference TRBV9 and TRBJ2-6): DSGVTQTPKHLITATGQRVTLRCSPRSGDLSVYWYQQSLDQGLQFLIQYYNGEERAKGNILERFSAQQFPDLHSELNLSSLELGDSALYFCASSGGKIQPYSGANVLTFGAGSRLTVL.

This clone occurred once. CDR3: CASSPLLRQETQYF. CDR3 DNA: TGTGCCAGCAGTCCCCTATTGAGGCAAGAGACCCAGTACTTC. The chain couples TRBV6-5 to TRBJ2-5; the D is unclear. Looked up from germline, CDR1 is MNHEY and CDR2 is SVGAGI. This CDR3 spans 14 amino acids. V gave up 5 bases and J gave up 2 bases, with 12 bases separating them.

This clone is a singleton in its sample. In nucleotides, the CDR3 is TGTGCCAGCAGCTCTAGCGGGAGACGCACAGATACGCAGTATTTT. Protein sequence: CASSSSGRRTDTQYF. V is TRBV7-2 and J is TRBJ2-3, with 10 bases matching TRBD2. Germline CDR1 is SGHTA and CDR2 is FQGNSA. Unmatched junction bases numbered 2, after V lost 4 bases and J lost 1 base. This CDR3 spans 15 amino acids.

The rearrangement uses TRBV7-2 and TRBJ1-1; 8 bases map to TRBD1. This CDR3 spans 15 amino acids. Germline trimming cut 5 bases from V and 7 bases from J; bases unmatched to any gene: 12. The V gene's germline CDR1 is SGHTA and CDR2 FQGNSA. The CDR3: CASSPWTGINNEAFF. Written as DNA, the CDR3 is TGTGCCAGCAGCCCCTGGACAGGGATTAATAATGAAGCTTTCTTT.

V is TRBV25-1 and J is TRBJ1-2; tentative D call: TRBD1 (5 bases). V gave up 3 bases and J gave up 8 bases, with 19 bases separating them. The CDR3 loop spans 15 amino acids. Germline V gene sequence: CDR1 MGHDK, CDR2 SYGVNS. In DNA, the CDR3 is TGTGCCAGCAGTGACAGGGTAGGGGCCTTATACGGCTACACCTTC. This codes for CASSDRVGALYGYTF.

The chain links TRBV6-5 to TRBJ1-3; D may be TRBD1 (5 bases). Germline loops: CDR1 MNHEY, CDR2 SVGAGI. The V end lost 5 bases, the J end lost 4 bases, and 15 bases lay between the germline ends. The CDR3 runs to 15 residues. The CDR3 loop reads CASSIRRGEGNTIYF. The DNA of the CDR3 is TGTGCCAGCAGTATACGGCGGGGGGAGGGAAACACCATATATTTT.

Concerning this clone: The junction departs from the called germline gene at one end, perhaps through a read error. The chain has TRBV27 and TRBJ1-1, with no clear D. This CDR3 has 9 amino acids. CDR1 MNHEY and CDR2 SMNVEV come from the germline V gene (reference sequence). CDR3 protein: CASSLSEIF. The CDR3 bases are TGTGCCAGCAGTTTATCGGAGATCTTT.

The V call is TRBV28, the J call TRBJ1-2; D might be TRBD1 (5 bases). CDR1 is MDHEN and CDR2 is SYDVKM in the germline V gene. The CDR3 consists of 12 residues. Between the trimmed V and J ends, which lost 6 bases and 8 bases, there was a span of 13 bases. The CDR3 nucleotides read TGTGCCAGCAGGGTCCCAGGGCACGGCTACACCTTC. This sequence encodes CASRVPGHGYTF.

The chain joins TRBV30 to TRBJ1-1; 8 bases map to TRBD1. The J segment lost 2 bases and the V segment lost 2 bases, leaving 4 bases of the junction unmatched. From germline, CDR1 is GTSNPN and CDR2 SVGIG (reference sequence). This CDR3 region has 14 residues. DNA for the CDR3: TGTGCCTGGAGTAAGGACAGGGAAAACACTGAAGCTTTCTTT. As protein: CAWSKDRENTEAFF.

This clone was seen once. This CDR3 is CASSIGLAGDPNEQFF. The DNA of the CDR3 is TGTGCCAGTAGTATTGGACTAGCGGGAGATCCCAATGAGCAGTTCTTC. V and J are TRBV19 and TRBJ2-1; 13 bases match TRBD2. The CDR3 length is 16 residues. Germline CDR1 LNHDA, CDR2 SQIVND (reference sequence). V lost 3 bases to trimming and J lost 6 bases; unmatched junction nucleotides: 5. Full variable domain (outside the CDR3, taken from reference TRBV19 and TRBJ2-1): DGGITQSPKYLFRKEGQNVTLSCEQNLNHDAMYWYRQDPGQGLRLIYYSQIVNDFQKGDIAEGYSVSREKKESFPLTVTSAQKNPTAFYLCASSIGLAGDPNEQFFGPGTRLTVL.

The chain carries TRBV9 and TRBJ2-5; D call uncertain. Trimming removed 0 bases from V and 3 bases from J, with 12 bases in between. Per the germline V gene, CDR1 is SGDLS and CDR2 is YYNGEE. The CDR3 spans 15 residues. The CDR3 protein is CASSVGGGFEETQYF. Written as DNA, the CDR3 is TGTGCCAGCAGCGTAGGAGGCGGATTCGAAGAGACCCAGTACTTC.

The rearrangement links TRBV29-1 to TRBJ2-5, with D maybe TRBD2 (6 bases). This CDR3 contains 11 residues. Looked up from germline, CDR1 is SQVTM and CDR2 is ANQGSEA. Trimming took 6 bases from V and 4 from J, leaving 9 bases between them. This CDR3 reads CSVGTRETQYF. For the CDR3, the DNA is TGCAGCGTCGGGACTCGAGAGACCCAGTACTTC.

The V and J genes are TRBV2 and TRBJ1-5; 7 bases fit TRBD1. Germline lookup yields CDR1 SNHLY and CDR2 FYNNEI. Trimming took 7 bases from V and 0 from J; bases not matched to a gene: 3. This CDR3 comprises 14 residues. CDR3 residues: CASKDRYSNQPQHF. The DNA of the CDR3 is TGTGCCAGCAAGGACAGGTATAGCAATCAGCCCCAGCATTTT.

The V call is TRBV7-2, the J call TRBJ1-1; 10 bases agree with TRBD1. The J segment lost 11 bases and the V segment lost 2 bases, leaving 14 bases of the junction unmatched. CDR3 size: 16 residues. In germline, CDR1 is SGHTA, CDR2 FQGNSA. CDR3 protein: CASSLSPRRQGAGAFF. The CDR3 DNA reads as TGTGCCAGCAGCTTAAGTCCACGACGACAGGGGGCCGGGGCTTTCTTT.

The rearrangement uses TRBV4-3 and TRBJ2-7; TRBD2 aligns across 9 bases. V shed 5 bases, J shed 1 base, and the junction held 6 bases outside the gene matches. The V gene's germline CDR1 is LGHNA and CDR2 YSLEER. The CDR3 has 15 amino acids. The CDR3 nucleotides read TGCGCCAGCAGCAAATGGCGGGGGGGGTCCTACGAGCAGTACTTC. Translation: CASSKWRGGSYEQYF.

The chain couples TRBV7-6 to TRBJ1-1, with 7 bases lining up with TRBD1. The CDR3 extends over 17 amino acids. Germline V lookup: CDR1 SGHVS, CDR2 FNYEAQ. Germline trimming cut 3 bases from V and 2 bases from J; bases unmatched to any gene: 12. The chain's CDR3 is CASSFYLAGQPNTEAFF. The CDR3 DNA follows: TGTGCCAGCAGCTTTTACTTAGCGGGACAGCCAAACACTGAAGCTTTCTTT.

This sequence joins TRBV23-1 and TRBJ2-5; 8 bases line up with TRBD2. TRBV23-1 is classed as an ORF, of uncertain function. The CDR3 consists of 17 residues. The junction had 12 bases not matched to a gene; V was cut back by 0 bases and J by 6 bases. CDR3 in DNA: TGCGCCAGCAGTCAATCGCGGGGGGACGCCTCTAGGCAGACCCAGTACTTC. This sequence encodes CASSQSRGDASRQTQYF.

Here the CDR3 DNA reads TGTGCCAGCAGTCCCTCCCCCACAGGCTACGAGCAGTACTTC. Translation gives CASSPSPTGYEQYF. The chain combines TRBV27 with TRBJ2-7; D possibly corresponds to TRBD1 (5 bases). The CDR3 runs 14 residues. The germline V gene has CDR1 MNHEY and CDR2 SMNVEV (reference sequence). Trimming left V 5 bases short and J 3 bases short, with 14 bases between.

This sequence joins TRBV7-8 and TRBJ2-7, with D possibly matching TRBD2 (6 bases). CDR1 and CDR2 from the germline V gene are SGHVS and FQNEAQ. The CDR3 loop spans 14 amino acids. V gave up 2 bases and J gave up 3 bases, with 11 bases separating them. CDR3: CASSLMGLGYEQYF. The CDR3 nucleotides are TGTGCCAGCAGCTTAATGGGACTTGGCTACGAGCAGTACTTC.